One sample yielded the 10 T cell receptor beta chains listed below, sequenced in a study of metastatic and nonmetastatic thyroid tumors. Via MiXCR, TCRdb re-called the PCR reads. The data hold 40,000 or so clones, with roughly 26% observed a single time. No treatment had been given to any patient before thyroid surgery. The sequenced sample was blood. These receptors came from a female donor with papillary thyroid cancer or a benign thyroid nodule (not recorded which). Some clones in this sample may be carry-over from other donors' samples.

The chain uses TRBV28 and TRBJ2-7; weak D call: TRBD2 (6 bases). Trimming left V 3 bases short and J 3 bases short, with 15 bases between. CDR3 length: 15 residues. In germline, CDR1 is MDHEN, CDR2 SYDVKM. Here the CDR3 reads CASSLGRGFGYEQYF. CDR3 in DNA: TGTGCCAGCAGTTTGGGGCGGGGTTTCGGCTACGAGCAGTACTTC.

This clone was found many times. The chain has TRBV5-1 and TRBJ2-1, with 7 bases aligning to TRBD2. The V gene end was trimmed by 2 bases and the J gene end by 5 bases; junction bases not matched to a gene: 7. Germline V gene sequence: CDR1 SGHRS, CDR2 YFSETQ. The CDR3 covers 15 residues. In DNA form, the CDR3 reads TGCGCCAGCAGCTTCCCCGCGGGAGACAACAATGAGCAGTTCTTC. It yields the protein CASSFPAGDNNEQFF.

The rearrangement joins TRBV30 to TRBJ2-2; possible D gene TRBD2, 6 bases. The V and J ends lost 5 bases and 1 base respectively, with 8 bases between them. Germline V CDR1 and CDR2: GTSNPN, SVGIG (reference sequence). This CDR3 has 13 amino acids. In DNA form, the CDR3 reads TGTGCCTGGGTGGGGGGGAACACCGGGGAGCTGTTTTTT. This codes for CAWVGGNTGELFF.

Within the sample, this clone is medium-sized (0.01 to 0.1%). This chain uses TRBV12-3 or TRBV12-4 with TRBJ1-2; D is uncertain. V lost 3 bases, J lost 7 bases, and 12 bases lay in between. The CDR3 length is 13 residues. The chain's CDR3 is CASSFAGISGYTF. The CDR3 nucleotides read TGTGCCAGCAGTTTCGCTGGGATTTCTGGCTACACCTTC.

This chain joins TRBV24-1 and TRBJ2-2; D is perhaps TRBD1 (5 bases). The ends were cut back, 2 bases at V and 9 bases at J, with 30 bases in the middle. CDR1 and CDR2 from the germline V gene are KGHDR and SFDVKD. This CDR3 is built from 20 residues. CDR3 protein: CATSDSSVSGYIPNTWELFF. DNA for the CDR3: TGTGCCACCAGTGATTCATCAGTCTCAGGGTATATACCCAACACTTGGGAGCTGTTTTTT.

In this sample, this clone turned up many times. This CDR3 is CASSLGEGSSEKLFF. CDR3 coding DNA: TGCGCCAGCAGCTTGGGAGAGGGGTCGAGTGAAAAACTGTTTTTT. The V call is TRBV5-1, the J call TRBJ1-4, with D possibly being TRBD1 (5 bases). This CDR3 is 15 amino acids long. Trimming took 0 bases from V and 7 from J, leaving 13 bases between them. Germline V CDR1 and CDR2: SGHRS, YFSETQ.

Of note for this clone: At one end the junction does not follow the germline gene, possibly because of a read error. This chain links TRBV6-1 with TRBJ1-6, with a tentative D call TRBD1 (5 bases). Germline lookup yields CDR1 MNHNS and CDR2 SASEGT. This CDR3 spans 14 amino acids. The CDR3 spells CASIELGDPSPLHF. CDR3 DNA sequence: TGTGCCAGCATTGAACTGGGGGATCCCTCACCCCTCCACTTT.

This clone was detected many times. The chain links TRBV4-3 to TRBJ2-5; TRBD2 matches at 7 bases. CDR3 length: 17 amino acids. After removal of 0 bases from V and 4 bases from J, the junction contained 11 bases not matched to a gene. Per the germline V gene, CDR1 is LGHNA and CDR2 is YSLEER. The CDR3 region is CASSQERIRGDIETQYF. CDR3 nucleotides: TGCGCCAGCAGCCAAGAACGTATACGGGGGGATATAGAGACCCAGTACTTC.

This clone was picked up many times. This rearrangement joins TRBV28 to TRBJ1-2; the D gene is possibly TRBD1 (5 bases). Germline V lookup: CDR1 MDHEN, CDR2 SYDVKM. V lost 5 bases, J lost 7 bases, and 14 bases lay in between. This CDR3 is 13 amino acids long. The CDR3 DNA is TGTGCCAGCAGTAGTCCCGGGGACCTTGGCTACACCTTC. It codes for CASSSPGDLGYTF.

The rearrangement joins TRBV24-1 to TRBJ2-6; D perhaps matches TRBD1 (5 bases). The CDR3 has 16 amino acids. The germline V gene has CDR1 KGHDR and CDR2 SFDVKD. V dropped 1 base and J dropped 3 bases, with 9 bases sitting between them. The CDR3 is CATSDLGRDGANVLTF. The CDR3 region has the DNA TGTGCCACCAGTGATTTAGGCAGGGATGGGGCCAACGTCCTGACTTTC.